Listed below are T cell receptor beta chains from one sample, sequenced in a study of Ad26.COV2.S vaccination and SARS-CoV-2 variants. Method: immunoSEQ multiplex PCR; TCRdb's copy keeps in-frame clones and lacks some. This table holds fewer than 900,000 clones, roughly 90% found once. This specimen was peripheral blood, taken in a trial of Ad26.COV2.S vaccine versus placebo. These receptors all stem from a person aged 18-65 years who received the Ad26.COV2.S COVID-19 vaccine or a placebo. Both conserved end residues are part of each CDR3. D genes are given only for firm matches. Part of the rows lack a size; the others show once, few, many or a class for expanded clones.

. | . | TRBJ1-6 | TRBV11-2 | CASSLIGRRDSPLHF | TGTGCCAGCAGCCTCATCGGACGGCGGGATTCACCCCTCCACTTT
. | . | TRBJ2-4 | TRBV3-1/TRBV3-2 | CASSQGRRAEIAKNIQYF | TGTGCCAGCAGCCAAGGTCGTCGGGCGGAAATAGCCAAAAACATTCAGTACTTC
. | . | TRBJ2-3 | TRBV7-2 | CASTPRVGGSTDTQYF | TGTGCCAGCACCCCCCGGGTGGGGGGCTCCACAGATACGCAGTATTTT
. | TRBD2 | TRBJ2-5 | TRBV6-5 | CASSYSPGGVQETQYF | TGTGCCAGCAGTTACTCACCCGGGGGGGTACAAGAGACCCAGTACTTC
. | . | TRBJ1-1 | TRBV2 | CASSARAGTEAFF | TGTGCCAGCAGTGCCCGGGCGGGTACCGAAGCTTTCTTT
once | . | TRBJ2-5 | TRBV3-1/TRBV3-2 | CASSQGGLAQETQYF | TGTGCCAGCAGCCAAGGTGGGCTAGCCCAAGAGACCCAGTACTTC
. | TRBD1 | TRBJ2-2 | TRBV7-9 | CASSKQTGGPPNTGELFF | TGTGCCAGCAGTAAACAAACAGGGGGGCCTCCGAACACCGGGGAGCTGTTTTTT
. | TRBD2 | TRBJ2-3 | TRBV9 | CASSVGGLAVGDTQYF | TGTGCCAGCAGCGTAGGTGGACTAGCGGTGGGTGATACGCAGTATTTT
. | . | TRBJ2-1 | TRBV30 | CAWSAGQVNNEQFF | TGTGCCTGGAGTGCGGGACAAGTTAACAATGAGCAGTTCTTC
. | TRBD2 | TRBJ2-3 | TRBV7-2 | CASTPSLAASTDTQYF | TGTGCCAGCACCCCATCCCTAGCGGCTAGCACAGATACGCAGTATTTT
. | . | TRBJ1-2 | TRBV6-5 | CASSSGGGSYGYTF | TGTGCCAGCAGTTCCGGGGGCGGTAGCTATGGCTACACCTTC
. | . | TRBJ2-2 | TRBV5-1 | CASSLVRGTGELFF | TGCGCCAGCAGCTTAGTCAGAGGTACCGGGGAGCTGTTTTTT
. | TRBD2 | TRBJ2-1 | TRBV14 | CASSGRTSGSIGNEQFF | TGTGCCAGCAGCGGAAGGACTAGCGGGAGTATCGGTAATGAGCAGTTCTTC
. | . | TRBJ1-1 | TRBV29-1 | CSVAPQGDTEAFF | TGCAGCGTTGCTCCACAGGGCGACACTGAAGCTTTCTTT
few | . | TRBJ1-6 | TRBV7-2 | CASSSAWDSKNSPLHF | TGTGCCAGCAGCTCTGCTTGGGACTCAAAAAATTCACCCCTCCACTTT
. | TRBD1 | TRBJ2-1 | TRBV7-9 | CASSFDRGSLYNEQFF | TGTGCCAGCAGCTTTGACAGGGGCAGTCTCTACAATGAGCAGTTCTTC
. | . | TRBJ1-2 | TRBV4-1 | CASSQGLYGYTF | TGCGCCAGCAGCCAAGGGCTATATGGCTACACCTTC
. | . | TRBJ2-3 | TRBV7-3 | CASSLRLGGDTQYF | TGTGCCAGCAGCTTAAGGTTGGGCGGAGATACGCAGTATTTT
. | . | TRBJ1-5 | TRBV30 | CAWSPGTNQPQHF | TGTGCCTGGAGTCCGGGGACCAATCAGCCCCAGCATTTT
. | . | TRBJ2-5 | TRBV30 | CAWELGETQYF | TGTGCCTGGGAGTTGGGTGAGACCCAGTACTTC
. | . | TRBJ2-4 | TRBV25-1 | CASSDRRADIQYF | TGTGCCAGCAGTGATCGGAGGGCGGACATTCAGTACTTC
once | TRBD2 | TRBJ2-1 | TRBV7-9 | CASSPPAGPKYNEQFF | TGTGCCAGCAGCCCACCAGCGGGACCAAAATACAATGAGCAGTTCTTC
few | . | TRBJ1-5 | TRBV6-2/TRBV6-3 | CASSSQAPNQPQHF | TGTGCCAGCAGTAGTCAGGCACCCAATCAGCCCCAGCATTTT
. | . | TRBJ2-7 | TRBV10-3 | CAISERGDGTYEQYF | TGTGCCATCAGTGAGAGGGGGGACGGAACCTACGAGCAGTACTTC
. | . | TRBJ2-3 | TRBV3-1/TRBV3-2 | CASSPGGWRTSTDTQYF | TGTGCCAGCAGCCCAGGAGGTTGGAGGACTAGCACAGATACGCAGTATTTT
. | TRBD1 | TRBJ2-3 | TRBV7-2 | CASSLEGQGPDTQYF | TGTGCCAGCAGCTTAGAGGGACAGGGCCCAGATACGCAGTATTTT
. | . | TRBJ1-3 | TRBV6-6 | CASSYGDTYSGNTIYF | TGTGCCAGCAGTTACGGGGACACCTACTCTGGAAACACCATATATTTT
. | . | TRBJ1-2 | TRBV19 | CASKGNYGYTF | TGTGCCAGTAAGGGCAACTATGGCTACACCTTC
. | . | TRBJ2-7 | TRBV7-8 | CASSLAPGTPYEQYF | TGTGCCAGCAGCTTAGCCCCAGGGACCCCCTACGAGCAGTACTTC
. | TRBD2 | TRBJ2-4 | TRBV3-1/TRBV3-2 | CASSQDSRGGQVNIQYF | TGTGCCAGCAGCCAAGATAGCCGCGGGGGGCAAGTAAACATTCAGTACTTC
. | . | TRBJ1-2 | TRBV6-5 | CASSYSPGREGYTF | TGTGCCAGCAGTTACTCCCCAGGGAGGGAGGGCTACACCTTC
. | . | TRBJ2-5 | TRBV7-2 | CASRPTRGQETQYF | TGTGCCAGCAGGCCCACCAGGGGCCAAGAGACCCAGTACTTC
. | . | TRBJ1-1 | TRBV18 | CASSLRPDVGTEAFF | TGTGCCAGCTCACTCCGACCCGACGTGGGTACTGAAGCTTTCTTT
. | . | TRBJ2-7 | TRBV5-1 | CASSPPLEGLDEQYF | TGCGCCAGCAGCCCTCCTCTGGAGGGATTGGACGAGCAGTACTTC
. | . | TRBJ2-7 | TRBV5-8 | CASSLSPEGLYEQYF | TGTGCCAGCAGCTTGAGTCCCGAGGGGCTTTACGAGCAGTACTTC
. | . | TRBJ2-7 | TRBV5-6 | CASTGAYEQYF | TGTGCCAGCACGGGGGCCTACGAGCAGTACTTC
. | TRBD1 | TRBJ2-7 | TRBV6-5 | CASSSDRDPPLYEQYF | TGTGCCAGCAGTTCTGACAGGGATCCCCCTCTTTACGAGCAGTACTTC
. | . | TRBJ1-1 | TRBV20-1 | CSASDSPTNRGSKAFF | TGCAGTGCTAGTGACAGCCCCACCAATCGAGGCTCCAAGGCTTTCTTT
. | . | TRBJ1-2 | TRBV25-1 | CASTLTGHYGYTF | TGTGCCAGCACTCTGACAGGACACTATGGCTACACCTTC
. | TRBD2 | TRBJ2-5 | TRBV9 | CASSAGTSGQETQYF | TGTGCCAGCAGCGCCGGGACTAGCGGTCAAGAGACCCAGTACTTC
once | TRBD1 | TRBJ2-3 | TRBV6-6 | CASSYEGALARDTQYF | TGTGCCAGCAGTTACGAGGGGGCGTTAGCAAGAGATACGCAGTATTTT
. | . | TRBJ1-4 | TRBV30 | CAWTHSFNEKLFF | TGTGCCTGGACCCATTCGTTTAATGAAAAACTGTTTTTT
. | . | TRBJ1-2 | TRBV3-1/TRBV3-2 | CASSPSSGPGYGYTF | TGTGCCAGCAGCCCATCTTCGGGGCCCGGCTATGGCTACACCTTC
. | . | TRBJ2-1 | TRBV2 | CASSLQGYGGQFF | TGTGCCAGCAGTCTTCAGGGCTACGGAGGGCAGTTCTTC
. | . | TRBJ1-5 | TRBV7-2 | CASSWRDNNQPQHF | TGTGCCAGCAGCTGGCGGGACAACAATCAGCCCCAGCATTTT
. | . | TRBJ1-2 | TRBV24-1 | CATSPGGADGYTF | TGTGCCACCAGCCCTGGGGGGGCTGACGGCTACACCTTC
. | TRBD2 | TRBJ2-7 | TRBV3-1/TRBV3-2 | CAMHRAGGRTYEQYF | TGTGCCATGCACCGTGCGGGGGGCCGTACCTACGAGCAGTACTTC
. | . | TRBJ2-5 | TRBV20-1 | CSASGALETQYF | TGCAGTGCTAGTGGGGCTCTCGAGACCCAGTACTTC
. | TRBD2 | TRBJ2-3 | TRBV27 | CASKRGGGDTQYF | TGTGCCAGCAAGCGGGGGGGAGGAGATACGCAGTATTTT
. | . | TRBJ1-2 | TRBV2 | CASSEGAGGGYTF | TGTGCCAGCAGTGAAGGGGCAGGAGGTGGCTACACCTTC
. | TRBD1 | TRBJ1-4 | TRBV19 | CASSIGQGPEKLFF | TGTGCCAGTAGTATAGGACAGGGGCCTGAAAAACTGTTTTTT
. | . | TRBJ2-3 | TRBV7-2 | CASFYPGQGRTDTQYF | TGTGCCAGCTTCTATCCGGGGCAGGGGCGCACAGATACGCAGTATTTT
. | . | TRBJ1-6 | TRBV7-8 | CASSLTTGSYNSPLHF | TGTGCCAGCAGCTTGACCACCGGGTCCTATAATTCACCCCTCCACTTT